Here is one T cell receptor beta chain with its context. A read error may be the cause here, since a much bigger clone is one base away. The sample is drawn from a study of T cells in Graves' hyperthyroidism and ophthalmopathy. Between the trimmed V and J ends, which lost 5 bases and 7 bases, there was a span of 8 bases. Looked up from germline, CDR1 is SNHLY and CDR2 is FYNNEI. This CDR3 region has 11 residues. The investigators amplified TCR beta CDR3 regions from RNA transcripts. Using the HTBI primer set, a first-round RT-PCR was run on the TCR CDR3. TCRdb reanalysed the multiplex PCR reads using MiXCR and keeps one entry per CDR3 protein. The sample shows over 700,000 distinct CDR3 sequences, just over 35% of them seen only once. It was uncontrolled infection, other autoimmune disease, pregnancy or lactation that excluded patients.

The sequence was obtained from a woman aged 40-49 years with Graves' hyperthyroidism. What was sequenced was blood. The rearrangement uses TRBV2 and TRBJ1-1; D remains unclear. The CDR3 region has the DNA TGTGCCAGCAGTCCCGTTAATGAAGCTTTCTTT. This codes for CASSPVNEAFF.